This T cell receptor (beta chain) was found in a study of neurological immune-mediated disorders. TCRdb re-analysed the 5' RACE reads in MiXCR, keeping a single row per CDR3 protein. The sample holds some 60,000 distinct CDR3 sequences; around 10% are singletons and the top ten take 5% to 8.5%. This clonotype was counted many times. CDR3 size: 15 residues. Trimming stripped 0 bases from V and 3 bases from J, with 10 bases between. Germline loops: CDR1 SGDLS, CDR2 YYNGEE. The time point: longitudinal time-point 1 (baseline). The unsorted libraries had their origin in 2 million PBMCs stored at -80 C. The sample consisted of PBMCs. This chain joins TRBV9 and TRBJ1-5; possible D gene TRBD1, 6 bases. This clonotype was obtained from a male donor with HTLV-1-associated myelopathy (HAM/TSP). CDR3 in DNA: TGTGCCAGCAGCGTAGGCAGGGGCCTCAATCAGCCCCAGCATTTT. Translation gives CASSVGRGLNQPQHF.